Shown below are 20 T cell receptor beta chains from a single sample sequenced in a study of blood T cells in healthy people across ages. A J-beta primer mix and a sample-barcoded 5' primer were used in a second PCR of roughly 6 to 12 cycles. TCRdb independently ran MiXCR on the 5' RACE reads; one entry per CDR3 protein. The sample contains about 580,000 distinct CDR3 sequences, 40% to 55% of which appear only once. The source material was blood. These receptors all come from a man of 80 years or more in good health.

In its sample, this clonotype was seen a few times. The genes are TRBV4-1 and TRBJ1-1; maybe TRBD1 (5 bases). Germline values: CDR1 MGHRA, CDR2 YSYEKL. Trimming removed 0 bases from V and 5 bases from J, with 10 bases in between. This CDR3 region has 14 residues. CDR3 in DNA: TGCGCCAGCAGCCAAGAAACAGGCCTGACTGAAGCTTTCTTT. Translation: CASSQETGLTEAFF.

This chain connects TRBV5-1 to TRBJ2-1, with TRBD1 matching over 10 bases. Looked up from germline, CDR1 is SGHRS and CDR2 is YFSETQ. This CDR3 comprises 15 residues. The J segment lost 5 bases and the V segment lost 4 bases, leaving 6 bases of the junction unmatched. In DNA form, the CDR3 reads TGCGCCAGCAGCCACCGGGACAGGGGAAACAATGAGCAGTTCTTC. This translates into CASSHRDRGNNEQFF.

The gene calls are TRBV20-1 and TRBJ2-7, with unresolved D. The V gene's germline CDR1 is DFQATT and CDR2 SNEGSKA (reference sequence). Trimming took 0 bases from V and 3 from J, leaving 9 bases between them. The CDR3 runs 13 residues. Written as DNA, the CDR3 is TGCAGTGCTAGAGATCGGTCTTTCTACGAGCAGTACTTC. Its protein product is CSARDRSFYEQYF.

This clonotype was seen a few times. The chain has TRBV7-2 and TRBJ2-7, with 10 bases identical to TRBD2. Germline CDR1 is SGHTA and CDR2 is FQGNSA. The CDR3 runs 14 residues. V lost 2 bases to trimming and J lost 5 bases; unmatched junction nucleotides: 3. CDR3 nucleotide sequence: TGTGCCAGCAGCTTAATAGCGGGAGGCAACGAGCAGTACTTC. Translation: CASSLIAGGNEQYF.

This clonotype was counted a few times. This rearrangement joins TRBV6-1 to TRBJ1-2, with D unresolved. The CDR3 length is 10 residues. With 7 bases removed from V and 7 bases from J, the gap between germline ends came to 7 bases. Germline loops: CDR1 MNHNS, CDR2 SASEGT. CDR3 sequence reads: CASIGSGYTF. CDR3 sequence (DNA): TGTGCCAGCATAGGAAGTGGCTACACCTTC.

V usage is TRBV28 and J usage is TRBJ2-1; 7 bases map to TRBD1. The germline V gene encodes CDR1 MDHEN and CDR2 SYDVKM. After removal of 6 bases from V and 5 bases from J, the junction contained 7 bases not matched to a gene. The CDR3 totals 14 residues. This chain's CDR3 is CASRFGTENNEQFF. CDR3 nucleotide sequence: TGTGCCAGCAGATTCGGGACAGAGAACAATGAGCAGTTCTTC.

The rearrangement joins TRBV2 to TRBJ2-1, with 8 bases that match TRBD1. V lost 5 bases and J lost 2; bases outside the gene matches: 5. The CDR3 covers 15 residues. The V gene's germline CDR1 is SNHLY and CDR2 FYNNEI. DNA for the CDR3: TGTGCCAGCAGTACGGACAGGGTAGCCTACAATGAGCAGTTCTTC. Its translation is CASSTDRVAYNEQFF. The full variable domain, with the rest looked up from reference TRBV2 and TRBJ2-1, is EPEVTQTPSHQVTQMGQEVILRCVPISNHLYFYWYRQILGQKVEFLVSFYNNEISEKSEIFDDQFSVERPDGSNFTLKIRSTKLEDSAMYFCASSTDRVAYNEQFFGPGTRLTVL.

CDR3 DNA: TGCAGCGTTTTGTCTCCGCGCTACGAGCAGTACTTC. It encodes CSVLSPRYEQYF. The rearrangement uses TRBV29-1 and TRBJ2-7; D not resolved. The V gene lost 5 bases and the J gene lost 3 bases, with 11 bases spanning the gap. From germline, CDR1 is SQVTM and CDR2 ANQGSEA. There are 12 residues in the CDR3.

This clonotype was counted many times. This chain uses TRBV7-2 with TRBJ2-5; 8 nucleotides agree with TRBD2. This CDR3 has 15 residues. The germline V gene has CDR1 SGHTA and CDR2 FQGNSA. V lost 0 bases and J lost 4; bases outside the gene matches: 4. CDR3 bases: TGTGCCAGCAGCTTAGCGGGACTAGAGGGAGAGACCCAGTACTTC. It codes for CASSLAGLEGETQYF.

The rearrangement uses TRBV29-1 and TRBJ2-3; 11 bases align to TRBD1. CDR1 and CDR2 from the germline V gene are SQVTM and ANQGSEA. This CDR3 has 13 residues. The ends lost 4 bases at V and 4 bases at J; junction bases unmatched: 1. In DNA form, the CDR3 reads TGCAGCGTTGGGACAGGGGGCGCAGATACGCAGTATTTT. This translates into CSVGTGGADTQYF.

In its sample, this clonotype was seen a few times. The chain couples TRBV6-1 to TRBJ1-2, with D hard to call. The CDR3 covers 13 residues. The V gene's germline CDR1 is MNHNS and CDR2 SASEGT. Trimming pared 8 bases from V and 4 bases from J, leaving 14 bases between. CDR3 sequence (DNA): TGTGCCAGCCGATCCGGGTTGGGCTATGGCTACACCTTC. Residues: CASRSGLGYGYTF.

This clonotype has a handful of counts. The CDR3, as DNA: TGCGCCAGCAGCCAAGGGGATTATAATTCACCCCTCCACTTT. Translated, it gives CASSQGDYNSPLHF. The rearrangement joins TRBV4-1 to TRBJ1-6; D is unclear. CDR3 length equals 14 residues. The germline V gene has CDR1 MGHRA and CDR2 YSYEKL. Trimming took off 1 base at V and 4 bases at J, with 5 bases between the two ends.

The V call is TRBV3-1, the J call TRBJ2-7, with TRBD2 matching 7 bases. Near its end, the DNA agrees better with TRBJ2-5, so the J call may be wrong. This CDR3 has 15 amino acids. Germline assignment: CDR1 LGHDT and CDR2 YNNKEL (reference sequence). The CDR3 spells CASSPSGVARETQYF. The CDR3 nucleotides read TGTGCCAGCAGCCCGAGCGGGGTTGCTCGGGAGACCCAGTACTTC.

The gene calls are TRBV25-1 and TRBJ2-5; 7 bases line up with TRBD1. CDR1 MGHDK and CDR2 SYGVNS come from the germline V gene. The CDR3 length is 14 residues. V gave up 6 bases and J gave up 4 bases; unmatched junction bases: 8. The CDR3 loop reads CASRTGTARETQYF. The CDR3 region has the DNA TGTGCCAGCAGAACCGGGACAGCTAGAGAGACCCAGTACTTC.

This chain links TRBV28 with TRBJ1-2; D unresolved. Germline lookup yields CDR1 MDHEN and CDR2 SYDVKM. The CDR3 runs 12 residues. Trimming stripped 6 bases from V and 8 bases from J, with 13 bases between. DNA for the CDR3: TGTGCCAGCAGCACCGGTTTAAGGGGCTACACCTTC. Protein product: CASSTGLRGYTF.

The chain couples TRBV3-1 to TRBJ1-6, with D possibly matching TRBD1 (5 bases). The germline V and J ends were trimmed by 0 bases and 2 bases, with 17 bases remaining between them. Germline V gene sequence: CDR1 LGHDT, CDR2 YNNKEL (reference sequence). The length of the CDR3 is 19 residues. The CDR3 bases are TGTGCCAGCAGCCAAGAATGGGGAAGGGGCTCTACCTATAATTCACCCCTCCACTTT. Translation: CASSQEWGRGSTYNSPLHF.

The CDR3 spells CASSPGPGGQTETDTQYF. In DNA, the CDR3 is TGCGCCAGCAGCCCCGGACCTGGGGGACAGACGGAAACAGATACGCAGTATTTT. J is TRBJ2-3 and V is TRBV4-3; TRBD1 agrees at 7 bases. Germline V gene sequence: CDR1 LGHNA, CDR2 YSLEER. The CDR3 extends over 18 amino acids. Losses at the gene ends were 4 bases for V and 3 bases for J; bases not matched to a gene: 16.

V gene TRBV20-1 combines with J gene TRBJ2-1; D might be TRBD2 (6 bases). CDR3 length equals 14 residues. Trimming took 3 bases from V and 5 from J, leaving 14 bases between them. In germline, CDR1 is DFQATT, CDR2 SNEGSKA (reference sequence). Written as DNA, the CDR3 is TGCAGTGCTAGGAAGGGACTTCCCGACAATGAGCAGTTCTTC. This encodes CSARKGLPDNEQFF.

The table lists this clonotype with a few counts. The CDR3 reads CSATGREGPYEQYF. CDR3 nucleotides: TGCAGTGCTACTGGGCGGGAAGGCCCCTACGAGCAGTACTTC. The rearrangement uses TRBV20-1 and TRBJ2-4; D possibly corresponds to TRBD2 (6 bases). The J call may be wrong; the DNA end is better matched by TRBJ2-7. Germline V gene sequence: CDR1 DFQATT, CDR2 SNEGSKA (reference sequence). The CDR3 loop spans 14 amino acids.

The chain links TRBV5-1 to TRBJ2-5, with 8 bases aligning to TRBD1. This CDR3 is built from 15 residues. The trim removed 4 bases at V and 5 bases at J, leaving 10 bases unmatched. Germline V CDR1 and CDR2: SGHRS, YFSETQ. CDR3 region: CASSLQDRAVETQYF. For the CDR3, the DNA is TGCGCCAGCAGCCTACAGGACAGGGCGGTGGAGACCCAGTACTTC. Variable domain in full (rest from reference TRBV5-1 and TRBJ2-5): KAGVTQTPRYLIKTRGQQVTLSCSPISGHRSVSWYQQTPGQGLQFLFEYFSETQRNKGNFPGRFSGRQFSNSRSEMNVSTLELGDSALYLCASSLQDRAVETQYFGPGTRLLVL.